These 16 T cell receptor beta chains were all obtained from the same sample, sequenced in a study of cytomegalovirus exposure and HLA in healthy donors. Primers included in the PCR were 60 Vbeta and 13 Jbeta primers. TCRdb's copy holds only in-frame clones and misses some; the assay was immunoSEQ multiplex PCR. This table holds more than 85,000 clones, less than 10% found once. Sequenced material: PBMCs. The receptors come from a man aged 50 to 60 in good health and CMV-seropositive.

Points on this clone: One end of the junction fails to match germline, which may point to a read error. This sequence joins TRBV5-6 and TRBJ2-5; 9 nucleotides agree with TRBD2. The CDR3 has 18 residues. The germline gives CDR1 SGHDT, CDR2 YYEEEE. The DNA of the CDR3 is TGTGCCAGCAGCTTGGAGGGTCCGAGACTAGCGGCCCAAAAGACCCAGTACTTC. Protein product: CASSLEGPRLAAQKTQYF.

This clone was picked up a small number of times. This chain joins TRBV7-9 and TRBJ1-4; 7 nucleotides line up with TRBD1. The junction had 6 bases not matched to a gene; V was cut back by 3 bases and J by 5 bases. Per the germline V gene, CDR1 is SEHNR and CDR2 is FQNEAQ (reference sequence). This CDR3 is 15 amino acids long. The CDR3 DNA sequence: TGTGCCAGCAGCTTTCAAGGGGGCCCAAATGAAAAACTGTTTTTT. It yields the protein CASSFQGGPNEKLFF. Using reference TRBV7-9 and TRBJ1-4 for the parts outside the CDR3, the full variable domain is DTGVSQNPRHKITKRGQNVTFRCDPISEHNRLYWYRQTLGQGPEFLTYFQNEAQLEKSRLLSDRFSAERPKGSFSTLEIQRTEQGDSAMYLCASSFQGGPNEKLFFGSGTQLSVL.

This clone has just one count. The chain recombines TRBV19 with TRBJ1-1; TRBD1 is a possible D gene (6 bases). The CDR3 spans 14 residues. Germline V gene sequence: CDR1 LNHDA, CDR2 SQIVND (reference sequence). The V end lost 5 bases, the J end lost 1 base, and 11 bases lay between the germline ends. CDR3 in DNA: TGTGCCAGTAGTTCGATACAGGGGAACACTGAAGCTTTCTTT. This codes for CASSSIQGNTEAFF.

This clone was detected only a few times. The rearrangement links TRBV4-1 to TRBJ1-1, with 8 nucleotides matching TRBD1. The ends lost 5 bases at V and 5 bases at J; junction bases unmatched: 16. Germline CDR1 and CDR2: MGHRA and YSYEKL. The CDR3 runs to 17 residues. CDR3: CASSGRDRPLLGTEAFF. CDR3 nucleotide sequence: TGCGCCAGCAGCGGCCGGGACAGGCCCTTATTGGGGACTGAAGCTTTCTTT.

The chain joins TRBV4-3 to TRBJ2-5; TRBD2 aligns across 11 bases. The CDR3 runs 18 residues. Germline values: CDR1 LGHNA, CDR2 YSLEER. V lost 1 base to trimming and J lost 1 base; unmatched junction nucleotides: 8. CDR3 sequence reads: CASSQALSGGGLQETQYF. CDR3 bases: TGCGCCAGCAGCCAAGCCCTTAGCGGGGGGGGACTCCAAGAGACCCAGTACTTC.

The chain couples TRBV10-3 to TRBJ2-3, with a weak D call TRBD1 (6 bases). V dropped 0 bases and J dropped 2 bases, with 12 bases sitting between them. Germline lookup yields CDR1 ENHRY and CDR2 SYGVKD. The CDR3 length is 16 residues. The CDR3 is CAISESMAGVTDTQYF. As DNA, the CDR3 is TGTGCCATCAGTGAGTCGATGGCAGGGGTCACAGATACGCAGTATTTT.

This clone was seen more than once but under ten times. The chain has TRBV5-8 and TRBJ1-1; 10 nucleotides align to TRBD1. Germline V gives CDR1 SGHTS, CDR2 YDEGEE. This CDR3 is 16 amino acids long. V lost 10 bases, J lost 0 bases, and 12 bases stayed unmatched. The CDR3 sequence: CASNKGQGTMNTEAFF. CDR3 DNA: TGTGCCTCGAACAAGGGACAGGGGACTATGAACACTGAAGCTTTCTTT.

V gene TRBV4-2 combines with J gene TRBJ1-2; D perhaps matches TRBD1 (6 bases). This CDR3 contains 17 residues. From germline, CDR1 is LGHNA and CDR2 YNFKEQ. Between the trimmed V and J ends, which lost 2 bases and 2 bases, there was a span of 18 bases. The CDR3 sequence: CASSQYRAHSENYGYTF. CDR3 coding DNA: TGTGCCAGCAGCCAATACAGGGCCCATTCCGAAAACTATGGCTACACCTTC.

This clone was seen only a few times. The chain couples TRBV5-4 to TRBJ2-2; 7 bases line up with TRBD2. V was pared by 7 bases and J by 4 bases, with 7 bases of the junction left unmatched. The CDR3 spans 14 residues. Per the germline V gene, CDR1 is SGHNT and CDR2 is YYREEE (reference sequence). The CDR3 DNA reads as TGTGCCAGCCTACCGGGCGGGGGCACCGGGGAGCTGTTTTTT. This codes for CASLPGGGTGELFF.

The table lists this clone with a few counts. The V call is TRBV10-3, the J call TRBJ2-1; 8 bases fit TRBD1. With 3 bases clipped from V and 15 bases from J, the junction kept 10 bases outside the gene matches. Germline values: CDR1 ENHRY, CDR2 SYGVKD. The CDR3 runs to 13 residues. The CDR3: CAISEGTGVERFF. CDR3 sequence (DNA): TGTGCCATCAGTGAAGGGACAGGCGTAGAAAGGTTCTTC.

This clone has just a few counts. The CDR3 sequence: CASTAQGNTEAFF. Written as DNA, the CDR3 is TGTGCCAGCACCGCACAGGGGAACACTGAAGCTTTCTTT. The chain employs TRBV2 and TRBJ1-1, with D perhaps TRBD1 (6 bases). This CDR3 contains 13 residues. Germline values: CDR1 SNHLY, CDR2 FYNNEI. V was clipped by 7 bases and J by 1 base, with 10 bases between them.

This chain connects TRBV29-1 to TRBJ1-1, with D perhaps TRBD1 (6 bases). The ends were cut back, 7 bases at V and 7 bases at J, with 13 bases in the middle. This CDR3 is 11 amino acids long. Germline V gene lookup returns CDR1 SQVTM and CDR2 ANQGSEA. The CDR3 region is CSAKDSREAFF. CDR3 DNA sequence: TGCAGCGCTAAGGACAGCCGTGAAGCTTTCTTT.

Ten or more counts support this clone. The chain uses TRBV10-3 and TRBJ2-3; 12 nucleotides match TRBD2. The germline CDR1 and CDR2 sequences are ENHRY and SYGVKD. Trimming removed 0 bases from V and 6 bases from J; junction bases left unmatched: 1. This CDR3 is 15 amino acids long. The CDR3: CAISESGTSGDTQYF. The CDR3 DNA follows: TGTGCCATCAGTGAGTCTGGGACTAGCGGGGATACGCAGTATTTT.

V usage is TRBV11-3 and J usage is TRBJ2-7; 9 positions agree with TRBD1. Losses at the gene ends were 4 bases for V and 5 bases for J; bases not matched to a gene: 6. In germline, CDR1 is SGHNT, CDR2 YENEEA. This CDR3 region has 14 residues. The DNA for the CDR3 is TGTGCCAGCAGCTCCGGGACAGGGATGCACGAGCAGTACTTC. It translates to CASSSGTGMHEQYF.

J is TRBJ2-5 and V is TRBV5-1; a weak D match, TRBD1 (6 bases). The CDR3 covers 14 residues. The germline V gene has CDR1 SGHRS and CDR2 YFSETQ. Trimming left V 0 bases short and J 4 bases short, with 10 bases between. DNA for the CDR3: TGCGCCAGCAGCTTGGCGGTCAGGGGAGAGACCCAGTACTTC. Its translation: CASSLAVRGETQYF.

The chain carries TRBV29-1 and TRBJ2-5; D gene ambiguous. TRBJ2-7 matches the DNA end more closely, so the J call is doubtful. This CDR3 is built from 12 residues. CDR1 is SQVTM and CDR2 is ANQGSEA in the germline V gene. For the CDR3, the DNA is TGCAGCGTTGAAGGAGAAAGATACGAGCAGTACTTC. It yields the protein CSVEGERYEQYF.